This TCR beta chain was sequenced during a study of blood T cell repertoires in COVID-19. The assay was immunoSEQ multiplex PCR, and TCRdb's table has in-frame clones only and misses some. The sample lists about 200,000 clones; over 60% were seen once. Germline V gene lookup returns CDR1 SGHAT and CDR2 FQNNGV. Deletions cut 1 base from V and 5 bases from J, with 8 bases between. CDR3 length equals 13 residues. The material sequenced was peripheral blood. The chain joins TRBV11-2 to TRBJ1-2; D call uncertain. The receptor was derived from a woman in her 70s with acute or convalescent COVID-19. CDR3 sequence reads: CASSLGQDYGYTF. As DNA, the CDR3 is TGTGCCAGCAGCTTAGGGCAGGATTATGGCTACACCTTC.